These T cell receptor beta chains were read from a single sample in a study of beta chain features in type 1 diabetes. Repertoires were generated with immunoSEQ multiplex PCR, while TCRdb's copy carries only in-frame clones and drops some. Here the sample spans fewer than 550,000 clones, 11% being singletons. The sequencing sample was made of naive CD4+ T cells from blood. The source is a woman aged 18-35 years in good health. The CDR3 runs from the conserved cysteine through the conserved F or W. D genes are given only for firm matches.

j_call	v_call	d_call	cdr3_aa
TRBJ1-4	TRBV6-6	TRBD1	CASSSSSGTGNEKLFF
TRBJ2-5	TRBV7-2	-	CASSSQTGMETQYF
TRBJ2-6	TRBV7-3	-	CASSLTVSGANVLTF
TRBJ2-5	TRBV7-2	-	CASSPPGETQYF
TRBJ2-1	TRBV7-9	-	CASSPKWDEQFF
TRBJ2-7	TRBV7-9	-	CASSLRAYEQYF
TRBJ2-1	TRBV4-1	-	CASSQIGTGSNEQFF
TRBJ1-3	TRBV29-1	TRBD1	CSGADRGNTIYF
TRBJ1-5	TRBV29-1	-	CSVDPTGSGQPQHF
TRBJ1-5	TRBV10-3	-	CAISERASNQPQHF
TRBJ2-6	TRBV9	-	CASSVFGANVLTF
TRBJ2-7	TRBV30	TRBD1	CAWSVGGQAYEQYF
TRBJ2-1	TRBV9	-	CASSVVSGTYNEQFF
TRBJ2-5	TRBV14	TRBD1	CASSVRDRYQETQYF
TRBJ2-2	TRBV19	-	CASSIGGVTAGELFF
TRBJ2-3	TRBV7-9	-	CASSPSLDTQYF
TRBJ1-2	TRBV4-2	TRBD1	CASSLDRASRYGYTF
TRBJ2-5	TRBV12-5	-	CASGPNSKNQETQYF